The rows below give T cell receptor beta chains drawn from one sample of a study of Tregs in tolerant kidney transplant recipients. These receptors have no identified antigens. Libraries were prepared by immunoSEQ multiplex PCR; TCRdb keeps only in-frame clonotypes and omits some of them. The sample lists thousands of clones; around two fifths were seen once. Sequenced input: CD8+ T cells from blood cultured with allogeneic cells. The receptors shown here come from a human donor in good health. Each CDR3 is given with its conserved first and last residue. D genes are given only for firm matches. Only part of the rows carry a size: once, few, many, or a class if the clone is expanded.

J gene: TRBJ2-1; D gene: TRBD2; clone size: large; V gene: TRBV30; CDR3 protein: CAWSWGGDEQFF; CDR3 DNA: TGTGCCTGGAGTTGGGGAGGGGATGAGCAGTTCTTC
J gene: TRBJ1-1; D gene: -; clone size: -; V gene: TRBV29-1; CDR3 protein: CSVIGTNTEAFF; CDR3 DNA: TGCAGCGTGATAGGTACCAACACTGAAGCTTTCTTT
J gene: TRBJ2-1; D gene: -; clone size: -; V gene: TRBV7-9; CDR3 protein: CASSLGWTEQFF; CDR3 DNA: TGTGCCAGCAGCTTAGGTTGGACTGAGCAGTTCTTC
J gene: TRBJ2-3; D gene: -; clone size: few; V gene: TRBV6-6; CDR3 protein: CASSYGGGTDTQYF; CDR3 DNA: TGTGCCAGCAGTTACGGGGGTGGTACAGATACGCAGTATTTT
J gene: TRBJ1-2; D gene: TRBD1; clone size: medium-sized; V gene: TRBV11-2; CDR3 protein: CASSSSGGQGAGGYTF; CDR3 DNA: TGTGCCAGCAGCTCTTCAGGGGGACAGGGGGCCGGTGGCTACACCTTC
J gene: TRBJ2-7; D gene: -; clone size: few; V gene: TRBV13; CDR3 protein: CASSPQGGGSYEQYF; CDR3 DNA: TGTGCCAGCAGCCCCCAAGGGGGAGGCTCCTACGAGCAGTACTTC
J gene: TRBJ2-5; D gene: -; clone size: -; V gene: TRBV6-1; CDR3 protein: CASSPQGWKVETQYF; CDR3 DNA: TGTGCCAGCAGCCCCCAAGGTTGGAAGGTGGAGACCCAGTACTTC
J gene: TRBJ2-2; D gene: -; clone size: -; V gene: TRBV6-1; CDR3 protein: CASTEVTNSGELFF; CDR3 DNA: TGTGCCAGCACCGAGGTCACCAATAGCGGGGAGCTGTTTTTT
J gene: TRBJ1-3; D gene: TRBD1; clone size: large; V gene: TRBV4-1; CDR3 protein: CASSPAGGLGNTIYF; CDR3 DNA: TGCGCCAGCAGCCCTGCAGGGGGCCTTGGAAACACCATATATTTT
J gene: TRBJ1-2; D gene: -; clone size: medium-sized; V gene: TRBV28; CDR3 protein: CASSSGLGNYGYTF; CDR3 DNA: TGTGCCAGCAGTTCAGGGCTGGGGAACTATGGCTACACCTTC
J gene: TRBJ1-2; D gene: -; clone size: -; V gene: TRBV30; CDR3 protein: CAWSVGGGRGYTF; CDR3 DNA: TGTGCCTGGAGTGTAGGCGGTGGACGTGGCTACACCTTC
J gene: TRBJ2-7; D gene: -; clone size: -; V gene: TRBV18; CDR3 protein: CASSPDGWNEQYF; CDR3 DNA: TGTGCCAGCTCACCAGACGGGTGGAACGAGCAGTACTTC
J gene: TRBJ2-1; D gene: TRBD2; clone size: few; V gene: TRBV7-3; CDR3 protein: CASSIGTSGSSYNEQFF; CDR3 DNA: TGTGCCAGCAGCATAGGGACTAGCGGGAGCTCCTACAATGAGCAGTTCTTC
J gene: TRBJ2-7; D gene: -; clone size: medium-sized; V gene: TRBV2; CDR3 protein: CASSDVPYEQYF; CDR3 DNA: TGTGCCAGCAGCGACGTTCCCTACGAGCAGTACTTC
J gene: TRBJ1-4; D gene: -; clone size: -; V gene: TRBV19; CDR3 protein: CASSIGTPEIEKLFF; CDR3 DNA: TGTGCCAGTAGTATCGGAACGCCCGAGATTGAAAAACTGTTTTTT
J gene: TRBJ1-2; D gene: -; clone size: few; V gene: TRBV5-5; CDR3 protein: CASSLEAEVLYGYTF; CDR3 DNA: TGTGCCAGCAGCTTGGAGGCAGAAGTACTCTATGGCTACACCTTC
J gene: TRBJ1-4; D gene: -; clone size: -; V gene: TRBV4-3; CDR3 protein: CASSPLLSSNEKLFF; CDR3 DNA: TGCGCCAGCAGCCCTCTTTTGAGTTCCAATGAAAAACTGTTTTTT
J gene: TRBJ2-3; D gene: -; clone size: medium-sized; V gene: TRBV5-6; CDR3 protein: CASSTSTDTQYF; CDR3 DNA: TGTGCCAGCAGCACTAGCACAGATACGCAGTATTTT
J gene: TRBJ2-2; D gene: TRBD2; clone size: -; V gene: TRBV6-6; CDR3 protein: CASSPTSGTGELFF; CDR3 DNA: TGTGCCAGCAGTCCGACTAGCGGCACCGGGGAGCTGTTTTTT
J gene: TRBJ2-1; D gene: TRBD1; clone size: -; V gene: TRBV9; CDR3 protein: CASSATPRQGGSNEQFF; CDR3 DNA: TGTGCCAGCAGCGCCACACCGAGACAGGGGGGATCCAATGAGCAGTTCTTC